Listed below are T cell receptor beta chains from one sample, sequenced in a study of blood T cell repertoires in COVID-19. Generated by immunoSEQ multiplex PCR, the TCRdb table keeps only in-frame clones and is missing some. The table has under 250,000 clones, approximately 86% seen once. The sample comprised peripheral blood. The receptor set was obtained from a woman between 70 and 85 years old with active or convalescent COVID-19. Each CDR3 is given with its conserved first and last residue. The D gene is left open where the match is weak. Clone size appears in some rows only: once, few, many, or a class for an expanded clone.

V	J	D	size	length	DNA	CDR3
TRBV5-1	TRBJ2-3	-	-	14	TGCGTCCATTCGCGGGGGCCCTGCACAGATACGCAGTATTTT	CVHSRGPCTDTQYF
TRBV7-9	TRBJ1-3	-	-	16	TGTGCCAGCAGCTTATTCTTGCGAGACTCTGGAAACACCATATATTTT	CASSLFLRDSGNTIYF
TRBV7-9	TRBJ1-5	-	-	15	TGTGCCAGCAGCCGTTCCGTCGGCGCGGGTCAGCCCCAGCATTTT	CASSRSVGAGQPQHF
TRBV27	TRBJ2-3	-	once	16	TGTGCCAGCAGTAACTACCGGGGGGCCGGGACAGATACGCAGTATTTT	CASSNYRGAGTDTQYF
TRBV7-2	TRBJ1-4	-	once	14	TGTGCCAGCAGCCCAGGGGTTGGTAATGAAAAACTGTTTTTT	CASSPGVGNEKLFF
TRBV5-4	TRBJ1-3	-	-	15	TGTGCCAGCAGCTTGGTGGGGGCCCCTGGAAACACCATATATTTT	CASSLVGAPGNTIYF
TRBV5-1	TRBJ2-7	TRBD1	-	15	TGCGCCAGCAGCTTGGAAGGACAGGGGGCGAGGGAGCAGTACTTC	CASSLEGQGAREQYF
TRBV6-5	TRBJ1-1	-	once	11	TGTGCCAGCAGCGTAAACACTGAAGCTTTCTTT	CASSVNTEAFF
TRBV10-3	TRBJ1-2	TRBD1	-	14	TGTGCCATCAGTGAGCGGGAGGGGGCCGGTGGCTACACCTTC	CAISEREGAGGYTF
TRBV7-9	TRBJ1-1	TRBD1	-	18	TGTGCCAGCAGCCCGGTCAGGACAGGGCCCTCGGGGGACACTGAAGCTTTCTTT	CASSPVRTGPSGDTEAFF
TRBV11-2	TRBJ1-6	-	once	14	TGTGCCAGCAACGATTGGGGGAGGAATTCACCCCTCCACTTT	CASNDWGRNSPLHF
TRBV12-3/TRBV12-4	TRBJ1-2	-	-	12	TGTGCCAGCAGAAGTCAGGTCTATGGCTACACCTTC	CASRSQVYGYTF
TRBV10-3	TRBJ2-3	TRBD2	-	14	TGTGCCATACATCGTGGGGGGGGGACAGATACGCAGTATTTT	CAIHRGGGTDTQYF
TRBV15	TRBJ2-1	TRBD2	-	18	TGTGCCACCAGCACCACTAGCGGGGGGGGAACCTCCTACAATGAGCAGTTCTTC	CATSTTSGGGTSYNEQFF
TRBV6-2/TRBV6-3	TRBJ1-5	-	-	13	TGTGCCAGCAGTTCGTTAGGGGCACAGCCCCAGCATTTT	CASSSLGAQPQHF
TRBV5-6	TRBJ1-2	-	-	14	TGTGCCAGCAGCACAACCAACCCTGGCTATGGCTACACCTTC	CASSTTNPGYGYTF
TRBV20-1	TRBJ2-1	-	-	11	TGCAGTGTTACGGTGGTACCTGAGCAGTTCTTC	CSVTVVPEQFF
TRBV19	TRBJ2-2	TRBD1	-	15	TGTGCCAGTAGTATAGGGGACAGGGGGAACGGGGAGCTGTTTTTT	CASSIGDRGNGELFF
TRBV5-5	TRBJ2-7	-	-	14	TGTGCCACCTCCCCAGGGGGGAGCTCCTACGAGCAGTACTTC	CATSPGGSSYEQYF
TRBV9	TRBJ2-7	TRBD2	-	16	TGTGCCAGCAGCGTAGGACTAGCGGGGCCCCAATACGAGCAGTACTTC	CASSVGLAGPQYEQYF
TRBV6-5	TRBJ2-6	-	-	16	TGTGCCAGCAGTTACGTCCCAGGGTTTGGGGCCAACGTCCTGACTTTC	CASSYVPGFGANVLTF
TRBV3-1/TRBV3-2	TRBJ2-7	-	-	14	TGTGCCAGCAGCCAAGGGCAGTTTCAGGGCGAGCAGTACTTC	CASSQGQFQGEQYF
TRBV7-2	TRBJ2-3	-	-	13	TGTGCCAGCAGCTCAGGGGTGGTAGATACGCAGTATTTT	CASSSGVVDTQYF
TRBV19	TRBJ1-1	-	once	19	TGTGCCAGTCAAGGGACCGCGGCCTACTTCATTGCGGGGTACACTGAAGCTTTCTTT	CASQGTAAYFIAGYTEAFF
TRBV5-1	TRBJ1-3	-	-	15	TGCGCCAGCAGCTTGGACAGTATCTCTGGAAACACCATATATTTT	CASSLDSISGNTIYF
TRBV7-8	TRBJ1-3	-	-	15	TGTGCCAGCAGCTTACGTATCGGGGGGCCAGACACCATATATTTT	CASSLRIGGPDTIYF
TRBV7-8	TRBJ1-6	-	-	15	TGTGCCAGCAGCTTAGGAGGGACACGGAATTCACCCCTCCACTTT	CASSLGGTRNSPLHF
TRBV6-2/TRBV6-3	TRBJ1-2	TRBD1	-	13	TGTGCCAGCAGTCCGACAGGGGGCTATGGCTACACCTTC	CASSPTGGYGYTF
TRBV11-2	TRBJ1-2	-	-	13	TGTGCCAGCAGCTCCTTGGTAGGGGGAGGCTACACCTTC	CASSSLVGGGYTF